These 8 T cell receptor beta chains originate from one sample sequenced in a study of CD8+ T cells in alopecia areata. RNA was isolated and reverse transcribed to cDNA, the sequencing template. Sequenced by immunoSEQ multiplex PCR; TCRdb stores in-frame clones only, minus some. The sample yields roughly 140,000 clones, 40% to 65% seen once. The specimen comprised CD4+ T cells sorted from blood, sampled at week 0. The receptors were gathered from a human donor with alopecia areata.

The chain joins TRBV25-1 to TRBJ2-2; D not resolved. CDR3 length: 13 amino acids. Germline V gene lookup returns CDR1 MGHDK and CDR2 SYGVNS. Trimming stripped 5 bases from V and 11 bases from J, with 15 bases between. CDR3 loop: CASSTTTLAELFF. In nucleotides, the CDR3 is TGTGCCAGCAGTACCACTACTTTGGCAGAGCTGTTTTTT.

This sequence joins TRBV5-4 and TRBJ2-1; no definite D call. V was pared by 3 bases and J by 5 bases, with 9 bases between. The CDR3 sequence is 13 residues long. Germline assignment: CDR1 SGHNT and CDR2 YYREEE (reference sequence). The CDR3 reads CASSYGPHNEQFF. The CDR3 DNA is TGTGCCAGCAGCTATGGACCTCACAATGAGCAGTTCTTC.

The chain joins TRBV29-1 to TRBJ2-1, with D possibly being TRBD1 (6 bases). Germline V gene sequence: CDR1 SQVTM, CDR2 ANQGSEA. CDR3 length: 13 amino acids. V lost 4 bases and J lost 10, with 17 bases in between. The CDR3 DNA follows: TGCAGCGTTGTGATTAGCGCCCAGGGGGAGCAGTTCTTC. Encoded protein: CSVVISAQGEQFF.

CDR3 region: CASIRAEAAEAFF. CDR3 sequence (DNA): TGTGCCAGCATTCGGGCAGAAGCGGCTGAAGCTTTCTTT. The rearrangement joins TRBV2 to TRBJ1-1; D is unclear. V dropped 7 bases and J dropped 6 bases, with 15 bases sitting between them. This CDR3 is built from 13 residues. CDR1 is SNHLY, CDR2 FYNNEI, per germline.

This clone was recorded a few times. This sequence joins TRBV30 and TRBJ1-4; D gene unclear. CDR3 length equals 13 residues. Germline assignment: CDR1 GTSNPN and CDR2 SVGIG (reference sequence). Trimming took 2 bases from V and 7 from J, leaving 11 bases between them. CDR3 in amino acids: CAWSSYSGEKLFF. The CDR3 DNA reads TGTGCCTGGAGTAGTTACTCTGGTGAAAAACTGTTTTTT.

This chain joins TRBV2 and TRBJ2-1, with D uncertain. CDR1 is SNHLY and CDR2 is FYNNEI in the germline V gene. V was trimmed by 0 bases and J by 13 bases, leaving 4 bases between them. CDR3 length: 10 amino acids. The CDR3 DNA follows: TGTGCCAGCAGTGAAGCTCCCCAGTTCTTC. It is translated as CASSEAPQFF.

This clone has more than one count but fewer than ten. J is TRBJ2-1 and V is TRBV29-1, with 9 bases aligning to TRBD2. The germline CDR1 and CDR2 sequences are SQVTM and ANQGSEA. This CDR3 contains 14 residues. The J segment lost 6 bases and the V segment lost 7 bases, leaving 10 bases of the junction unmatched. In DNA, the CDR3 is TGCAGCGGAAGTTTAGCGGGAGCTCGCAATGAGCAGTTCTTC. Its protein is CSGSLAGARNEQFF.

The chain is built from TRBV30 and TRBJ2-7, with TRBD1 identical over 7 bases. Germline-derived CDR1 and CDR2 are GTSNPN and SVGIG (reference sequence). The CDR3 has 11 residues. The trim removed 0 bases at V and 12 bases at J, leaving 5 bases unmatched. The DNA for the CDR3 is TGTGCCTGGAGTGTACTAGGGGGCCGGTACTTC. It yields the protein CAWSVLGGRYF.